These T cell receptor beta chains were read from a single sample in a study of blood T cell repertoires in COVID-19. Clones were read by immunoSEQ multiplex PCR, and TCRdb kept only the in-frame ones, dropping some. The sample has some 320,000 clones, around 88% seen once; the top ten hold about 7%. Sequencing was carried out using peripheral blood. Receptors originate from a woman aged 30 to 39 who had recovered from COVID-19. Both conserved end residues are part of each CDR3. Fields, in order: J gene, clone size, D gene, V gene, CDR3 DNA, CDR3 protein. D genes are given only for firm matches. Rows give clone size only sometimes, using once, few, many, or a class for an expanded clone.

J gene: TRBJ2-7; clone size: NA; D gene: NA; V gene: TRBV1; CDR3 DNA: TGCACCAGCAGCCCCCTGGTAAGGGGGCGATACGAGCAGTACTTC; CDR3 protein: CTSSPLVRGRYEQYF
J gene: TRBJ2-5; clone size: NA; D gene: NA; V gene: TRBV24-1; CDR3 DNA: TGTGCCACCAGTGATCCCCTCGGACAGTACTCAGAGACCCAGTACTTC; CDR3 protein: CATSDPLGQYSETQYF
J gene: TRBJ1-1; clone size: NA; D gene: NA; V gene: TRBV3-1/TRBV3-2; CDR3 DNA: TGTGCCAGCAGCCATACAACAGGGATGAACACTGAAGCTTTCTTT; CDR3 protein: CASSHTTGMNTEAFF
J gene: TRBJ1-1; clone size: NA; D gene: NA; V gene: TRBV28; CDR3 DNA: TGTGCCAGCAGTCCCCCCTCACAGGGAAACACTGAAGCTTTCTTT; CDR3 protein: CASSPPSQGNTEAFF
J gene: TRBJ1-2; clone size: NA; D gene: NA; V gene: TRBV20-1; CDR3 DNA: TGCAGTCTAAGCCGTAACTATGGCTACACCTTC; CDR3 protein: CSLSRNYGYTF
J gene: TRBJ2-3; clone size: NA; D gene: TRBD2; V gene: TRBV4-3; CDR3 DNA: TGCGCCAGCAGCCAAGGGGACTACTACACAGATACGCAGTATTTT; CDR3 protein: CASSQGDYYTDTQYF
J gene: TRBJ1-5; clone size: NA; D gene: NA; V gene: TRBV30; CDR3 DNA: TGTGCCTGGAGTAAGGCAGAGGTTAGCAATCAGCCCCAGCATTTT; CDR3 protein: CAWSKAEVSNQPQHF
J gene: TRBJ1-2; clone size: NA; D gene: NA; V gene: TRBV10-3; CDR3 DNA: TGTGCCATCAGTGAAGCTCTATCCTATGGCTACACCTTC; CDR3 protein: CAISEALSYGYTF
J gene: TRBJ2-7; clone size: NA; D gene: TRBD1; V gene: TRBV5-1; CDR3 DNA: TGCGCCAGCAGCTTTGCCGGGACAGGGGTCCACGAGCAGTACTTC; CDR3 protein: CASSFAGTGVHEQYF
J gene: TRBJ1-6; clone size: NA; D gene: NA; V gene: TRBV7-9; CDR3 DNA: TGTGCCAGCAGCTCGTGGTCCAGCGGGCGTTCACCCCTCCACTTT; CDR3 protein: CASSSWSSGRSPLHF
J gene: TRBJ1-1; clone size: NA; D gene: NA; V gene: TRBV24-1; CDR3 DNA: TGTGCCACCAGTGATCCTCGGGCGGGGACGGGCACTGAAGCTTTCTTT; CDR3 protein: CATSDPRAGTGTEAFF
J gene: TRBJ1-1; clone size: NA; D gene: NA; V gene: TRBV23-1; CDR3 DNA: TGCGCCAGCAGTACAGGCAGGGGATTAAACACTGAAGCTTTCTTT; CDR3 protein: CASSTGRGLNTEAFF
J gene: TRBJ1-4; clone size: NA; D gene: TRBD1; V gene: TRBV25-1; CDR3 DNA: TGTGCCAGCAGTGACGAGGGACAGACTAATGAAAAACTGTTTTTT; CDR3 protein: CASSDEGQTNEKLFF
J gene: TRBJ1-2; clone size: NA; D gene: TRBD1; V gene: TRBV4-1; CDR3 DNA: TGCGCCAGCAGCCAAGTGGGGACAGGGTTTAACTATGGCTACACCTTC; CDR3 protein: CASSQVGTGFNYGYTF
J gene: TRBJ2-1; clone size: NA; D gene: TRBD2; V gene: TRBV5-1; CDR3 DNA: TGCGCCAGCAGCCGCGGCGGTAGCGGGGGGTTGGATGAGCAGTTCTTC; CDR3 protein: CASSRGGSGGLDEQFF
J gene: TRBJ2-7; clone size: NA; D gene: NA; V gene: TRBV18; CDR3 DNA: TGTGCCAGCTCACCACGGAGGGACGAGCAGTACTTC; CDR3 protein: CASSPRRDEQYF
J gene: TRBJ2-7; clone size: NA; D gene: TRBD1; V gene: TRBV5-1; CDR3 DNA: TGCGCCAGCAGCGTTCGGGACAGGGGCTACGAGCAGTACTTC; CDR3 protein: CASSVRDRGYEQYF
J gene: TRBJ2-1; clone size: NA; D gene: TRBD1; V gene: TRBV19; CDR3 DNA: TGTGCCAGCGCAGGGGGATTCAGCTCCTACAATGAGCAGTTCTTC; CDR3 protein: CASAGGFSSYNEQFF
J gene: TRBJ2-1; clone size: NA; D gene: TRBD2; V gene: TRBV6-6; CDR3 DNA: TGTGCCAGCTCACCCACTAGCGGGGGCTCCTACAATGAGCAGTTCTTC; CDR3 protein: CASSPTSGGSYNEQFF
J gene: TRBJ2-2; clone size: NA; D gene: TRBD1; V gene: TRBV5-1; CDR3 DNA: TGCGCCAGCAGCTTAGTATTCAGGGGGCAGTACACCGGGGAGCTGTTTTTT; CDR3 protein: CASSLVFRGQYTGELFF
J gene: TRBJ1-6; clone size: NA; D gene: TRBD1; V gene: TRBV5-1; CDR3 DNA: TGCGCCAGCAGGACCAGACAGGGCGAGCCCCTCCACTTT; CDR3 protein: CASRTRQGEPLHF
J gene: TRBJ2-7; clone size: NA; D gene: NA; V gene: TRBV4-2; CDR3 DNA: TGTGCCAGCAGCCAAGCAGGAGGGCCCAGGGGGTACGAGCAGTACTTC; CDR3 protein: CASSQAGGPRGYEQYF
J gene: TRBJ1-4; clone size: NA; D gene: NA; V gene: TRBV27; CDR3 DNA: TGTGCCAGCAGCCCCGGGCCCGTAAGGGAGGAAAAACTGTTTTTT; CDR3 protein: CASSPGPVREEKLFF
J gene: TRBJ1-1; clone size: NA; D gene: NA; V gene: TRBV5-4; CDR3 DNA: TGTGCCAGCAGCTTGCGATCGGGGGGAGGTCGCACTGAAGCTTTCTTT; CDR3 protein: CASSLRSGGGRTEAFF
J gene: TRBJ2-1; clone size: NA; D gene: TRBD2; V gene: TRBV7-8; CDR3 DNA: TGTGCCAGCACCCTTCGGGGGGGGCCGTACAATGAGCAGTTCTTC; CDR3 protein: CASTLRGGPYNEQFF
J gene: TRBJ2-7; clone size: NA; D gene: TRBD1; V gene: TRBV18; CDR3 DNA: TGTGCCAGCTCACCAACTTACGGACAGGGCGGGGAGCAGTACTTC; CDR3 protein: CASSPTYGQGGEQYF
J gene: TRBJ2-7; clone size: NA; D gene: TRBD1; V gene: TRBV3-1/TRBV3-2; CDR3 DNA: TGTGCCAGCAGGAGGACAGGGGGCAACGAGCAGTACTTC; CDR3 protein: CASRRTGGNEQYF
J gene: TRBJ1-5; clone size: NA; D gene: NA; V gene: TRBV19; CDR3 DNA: TGTGCCAGTAGTCCCGAGCTGGGTAGGGGTGATCAGCCCCAGCATTTT; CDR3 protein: CASSPELGRGDQPQHF
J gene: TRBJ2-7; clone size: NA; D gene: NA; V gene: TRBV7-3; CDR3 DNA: TGTGCCAGCAGCCCCCAACAGGGTGAGGCAACGCAGCAGTACTTC; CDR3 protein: CASSPQQGEATQQYF
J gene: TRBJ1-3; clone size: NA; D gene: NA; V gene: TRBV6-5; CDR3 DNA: TGTGCCAGCAGGGGGCACACCATATATTTT; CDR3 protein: CASRGHTIYF
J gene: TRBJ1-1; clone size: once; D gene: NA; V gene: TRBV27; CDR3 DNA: TGTGCCAGCAGTTTACTTTTGGGGCAGGGGAACACTGAAGCTTTCTTT; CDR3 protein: CASSLLLGQGNTEAFF
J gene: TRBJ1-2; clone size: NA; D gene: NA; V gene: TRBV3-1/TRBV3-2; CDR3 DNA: TGTGCCAGCGGGGGGTTCCCCTTATCTGGCTACACCTTC; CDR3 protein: CASGGFPLSGYTF
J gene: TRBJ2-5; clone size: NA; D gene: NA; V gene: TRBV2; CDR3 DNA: TGTGCCAGCAGTGACGTGACTCTGGAGACCCAGTACTTC; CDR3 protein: CASSDVTLETQYF
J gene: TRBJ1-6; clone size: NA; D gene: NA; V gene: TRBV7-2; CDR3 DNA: TGTGCCAGCAGCTCCCCATTTACAGGCCTTAATTCACCCCTCCACTTT; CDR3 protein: CASSSPFTGLNSPLHF
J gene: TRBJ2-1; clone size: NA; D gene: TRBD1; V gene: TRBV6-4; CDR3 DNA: TGTGCCAGCAGCAATACCCGGGACAGGGTAGATGAGCAGTTCTTC; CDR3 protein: CASSNTRDRVDEQFF
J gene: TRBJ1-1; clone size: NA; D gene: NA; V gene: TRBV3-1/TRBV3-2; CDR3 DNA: TGTGCCAGCAGCCTTACCGGACAGAACACTGAAGCTTTCTTT; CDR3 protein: CASSLTGQNTEAFF
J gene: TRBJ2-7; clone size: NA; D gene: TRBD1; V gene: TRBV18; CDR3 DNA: TGTGCCAGCTCAAAAATAAGACAGGGGGACGAGCAGTACTTC; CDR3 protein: CASSKIRQGDEQYF
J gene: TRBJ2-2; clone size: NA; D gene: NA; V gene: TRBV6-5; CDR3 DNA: TGTGCCAGCAACTCCCGGCAGGGAAGCACCGGGGAGCTGTTTTTT; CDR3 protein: CASNSRQGSTGELFF
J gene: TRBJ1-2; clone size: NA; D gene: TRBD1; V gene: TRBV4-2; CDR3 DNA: TGTGCCAGCAGTCGACAGGGATTGGAGTATGGCTACACCTTC; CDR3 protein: CASSRQGLEYGYTF
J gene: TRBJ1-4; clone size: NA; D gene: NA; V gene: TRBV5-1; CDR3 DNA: TGCGCCAGCAGCTCGGAAACAGGGTATGGGGAAAAACTGTTTTTT; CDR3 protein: CASSSETGYGEKLFF
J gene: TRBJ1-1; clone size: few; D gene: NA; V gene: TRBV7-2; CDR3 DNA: TGTGCCAGCAGCTTAGTAGGCAGGGGAAGTACTGAAGCTTTCTTT; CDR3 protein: CASSLVGRGSTEAFF
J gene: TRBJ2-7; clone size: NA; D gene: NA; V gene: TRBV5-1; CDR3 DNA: TGCGCCAGCAGCCCACAGGGAAACGAGCAGTACTTC; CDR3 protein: CASSPQGNEQYF
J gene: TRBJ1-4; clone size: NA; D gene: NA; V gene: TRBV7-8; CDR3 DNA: TGTGCCAGCAGCTTAGTGTCCCCCACAACTAATGAAAAACTGTTTTTT; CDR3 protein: CASSLVSPTTNEKLFF
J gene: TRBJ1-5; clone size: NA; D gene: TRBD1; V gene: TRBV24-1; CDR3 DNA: TGTGCCACCAGTGAGAGGAGGCCGGGACAGTACATGGGTTATACCTCCCTAGAGCCCCAGCATTTT; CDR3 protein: CATSERRPGQYMGYTSLEPQHF
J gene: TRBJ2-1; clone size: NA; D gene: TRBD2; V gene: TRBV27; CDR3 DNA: TGTGCCAGCAGTTTAGCCCGCCGATTCGGTCAGGAGGGGAGGGACTACAATGAGCAGTTCTTC; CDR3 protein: CASSLARRFGQEGRDYNEQFF
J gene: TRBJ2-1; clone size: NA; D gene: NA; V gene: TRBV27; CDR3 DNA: TGTGCCAGCAGTTTGGCCAGAGGCAATGAGCAGTTCTTC; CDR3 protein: CASSLARGNEQFF
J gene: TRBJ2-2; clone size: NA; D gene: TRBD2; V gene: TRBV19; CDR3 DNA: TGTGCCAGTAGTATCAACCTAGCGGGGGCCGACACCGGGGAGCTGTTTTTT; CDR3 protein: CASSINLAGADTGELFF
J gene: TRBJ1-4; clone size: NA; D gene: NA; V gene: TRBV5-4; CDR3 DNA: TGTGCCAGCAGCTTGAAAGGGGGACGTGAAAAACTGTTTTTT; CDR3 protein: CASSLKGGREKLFF